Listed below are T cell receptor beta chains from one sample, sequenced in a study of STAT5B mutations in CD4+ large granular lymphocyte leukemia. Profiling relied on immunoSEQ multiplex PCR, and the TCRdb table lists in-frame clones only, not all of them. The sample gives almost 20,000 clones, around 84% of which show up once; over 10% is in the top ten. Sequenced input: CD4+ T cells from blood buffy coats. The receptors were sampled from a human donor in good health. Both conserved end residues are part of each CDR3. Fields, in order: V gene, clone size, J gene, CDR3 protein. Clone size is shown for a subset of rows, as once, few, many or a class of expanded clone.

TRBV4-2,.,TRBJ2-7,CASSQGLAGGYEQYF
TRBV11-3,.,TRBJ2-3,CASSSDPTDTQYF
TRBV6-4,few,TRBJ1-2,CASSDRYGYTF
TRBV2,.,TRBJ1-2,CASSEEMGQGLFYGYTF
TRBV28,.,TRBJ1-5,CASSRIGTVDQPQHF
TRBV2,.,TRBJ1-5,CASRKTGQQNQPQHF
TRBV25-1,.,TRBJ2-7,CASSDLAGGPNEQYF
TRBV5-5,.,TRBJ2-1,CASSLSVNEQFF
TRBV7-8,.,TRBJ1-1,CASSFLTGGTEAFF
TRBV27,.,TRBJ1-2,CASSSPAGGYTF
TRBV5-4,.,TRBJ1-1,CASSPAGPTGTEAFF
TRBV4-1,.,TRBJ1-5,CASSLLWTGSNQPQHF
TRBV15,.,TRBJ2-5,CATSRDLRTSGRMKETQYF
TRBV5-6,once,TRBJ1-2,CASSVTSYGYTF
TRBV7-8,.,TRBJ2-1,CASSLAGVERLEGEQFF
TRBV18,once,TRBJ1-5,CASSGGWGADQPQHF
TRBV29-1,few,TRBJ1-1,CSGALQLNTEAFF
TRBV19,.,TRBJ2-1,CASSIVPSGRTYNEQFF
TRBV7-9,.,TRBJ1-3,CASSLNSGNTIYF
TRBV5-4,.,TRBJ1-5,CASSSGTYQPQHF
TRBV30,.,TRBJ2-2,CAWSMMGIDTGELFF
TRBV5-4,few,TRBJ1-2,CASSFGTPYGYTF
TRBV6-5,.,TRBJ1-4,CASRSSATNEKLFF
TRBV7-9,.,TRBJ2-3,CASSSGFSTDTQYF
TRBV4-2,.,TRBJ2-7,CASSQEFLAGRTYEQYF
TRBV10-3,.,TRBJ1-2,CASRDSVYGYTF
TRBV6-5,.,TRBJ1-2,CASIDRGGRGYTF
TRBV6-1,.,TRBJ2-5,CASSVGRVGETQYF
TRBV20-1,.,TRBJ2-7,CSARDLYEQYF
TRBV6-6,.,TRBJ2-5,CASSSSDQETQYF
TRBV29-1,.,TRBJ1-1,CSVHVAANTEAFF
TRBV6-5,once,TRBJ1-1,CASKRQGPNTEAFF
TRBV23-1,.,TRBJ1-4,CASSQGGRGRGANEKLFF
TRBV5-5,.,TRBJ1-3,CASSLVGTGFGNTIYF
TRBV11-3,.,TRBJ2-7,CASSLKGTGVEQYF
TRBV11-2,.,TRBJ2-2,CASSLVAQSRSGELFF
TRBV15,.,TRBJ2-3,CATSSGQVVTDTQYF
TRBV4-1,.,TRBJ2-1,CASSQSGTVTYNEQFF
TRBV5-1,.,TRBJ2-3,CASSLAGTTDTQYF
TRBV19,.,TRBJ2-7,CASSIEFRATTYEQYF
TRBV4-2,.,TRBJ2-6,CASSQRTGESGANVLTF
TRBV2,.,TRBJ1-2,CASSESQHGYTF
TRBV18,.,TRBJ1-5,CASSQAYLSNQPQHF
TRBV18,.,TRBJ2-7,CASSPPSGRKNEQYF
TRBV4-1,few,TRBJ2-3,CASSQDVAGGVDTQYF
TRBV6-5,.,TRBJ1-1,CASSSPSGNTEAFF
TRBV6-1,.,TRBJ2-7,CASSKLADSYEQYF
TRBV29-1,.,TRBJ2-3,CSLLKGAGPLSDTQYF
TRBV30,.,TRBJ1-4,CACNSGTGYEKLFF
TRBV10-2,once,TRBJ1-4,CASRDRKAEKLFF
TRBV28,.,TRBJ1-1,CASSPGTANTEAFF
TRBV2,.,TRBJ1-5,CASSGGQRGSEPQHF
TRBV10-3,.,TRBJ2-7,CASTPGHVGLSSYEQYF
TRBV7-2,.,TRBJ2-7,CASSPMGGRASYEQYF
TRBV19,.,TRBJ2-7,CASRPGTSATYEQYF
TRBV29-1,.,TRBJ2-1,CSVGRQTLYNEQFF
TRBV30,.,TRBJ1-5,CAWSGGQGKQPQHF